Listed here are 5 T cell receptor beta chains from one sample, sequenced in a study of T cell responses to AZD1222 COVID-19 vaccine (dated by TCRdb to the early 2020s). The time point label here, explained by the study, means: about 28 days (+/-7) after the second vaccine dose. Libraries were prepared through the immunoSEQ multiplex PCR assay. What TCRdb holds here is the immuneACCESS table cut down to in-frame rearrangements. Part of the clones is not present; checked against another copy, under half of the missing clones reflect an unresolved V gene, and the others are unexplained. The sample has roughly 120,000 clones on record, 87% of them singletons. Together, the top ten hold roughly 4.3% of the sample. The sequencing used peripheral blood, collected 28 days after the second AZD1222 dose. These receptor sequences come from an adult who received the AZD1222 COVID-19 vaccine.

The chain is built from TRBV5-1 and TRBJ2-1; D possibly matches TRBD1 or TRBD2 (5 bases each). Between the trimmed V and J ends, which lost 0 bases and 3 bases, there was a span of 10 bases. CDR1 and CDR2 from the germline V gene are SGHRS and YFSETQ. The CDR3 is 15 amino acids. The CDR3 DNA sequence: TGCGCCAGCAGCTTGGAGGGACGGAGCTACAATGAGCAGTTCTTC. This sequence encodes CASSLEGRSYNEQFF.

This clone is a singleton in its sample. The chain carries TRBV15 and TRBJ1-5; D is uncertain. The V gene's germline CDR1 is LNHNV and CDR2 YYDKDF (reference sequence). The length of the CDR3 is 16 residues. Trimming cost V 0 bases and J 3 bases, with 12 bases left between them. The CDR3: CATSRDLGSHNQPQHF. CDR3 in DNA: TGTGCCACCAGCAGAGATCTGGGCAGCCACAATCAGCCCCAGCATTTT.

V is TRBV4-3 and J is TRBJ1-6, with D perhaps TRBD1 (6 bases). Per the germline V gene, CDR1 is LGHNA and CDR2 is YSLEER. V lost 0 bases to trimming and J lost 5 bases, with 11 bases between them. The CDR3 runs to 16 residues. The CDR3 here is CASSQEPGQDNSPLHF. CDR3 DNA: TGCGCCAGCAGCCAAGAACCGGGACAAGATAATTCACCCCTCCACTTT.

The chain has TRBV18 and TRBJ1-5, with unresolved D. CDR1 is KGHSH, CDR2 LQKENI, per germline. V gave up 1 base and J gave up 8 bases, with 15 bases separating them. The CDR3 is made up of 15 amino acids. The CDR3 DNA is TGTGCCAGCTCACCACTCGGGTTAGTTTCGGAGCCCCAGCATTTT. Amino acid sequence: CASSPLGLVSEPQHF.

J is TRBJ1-3 and V is TRBV3-1 (or the pseudogene TRBV3-2); tentatively, D is TRBD1 (5 bases). V dropped 3 bases and J dropped 3 bases, with 9 bases sitting between them. This CDR3 contains 14 residues. CDR1 LGHDT and CDR2 YNNKEL come from the germline V gene (reference sequence). CDR3 protein: CASSHGTYGNTIYF. Here the CDR3 DNA reads TGTGCCAGCAGCCACGGGACCTATGGAAACACCATATATTTT.